A selection of T cell receptor beta chains follows, all from one sample in a study of human T cells and chemical hapten exposure. TCRdb processed the RACE reads anew with MiXCR; each CDR3 protein has one entry. The repertoire consists of about 110,000 distinct CDR3 sequences, with roughly 12% occurring once and the leading ten covering over 1.5%. This material consisted of whole blood, taken in connection with sensitization to the hapten diphenylcyclopropenone (DPC). Receptor source: a woman in her fifties or sixties with alopecia areata. Some clones in this sample may be carry-over from other donors' samples. CDR3s include the opening cysteine and the closing phenylalanine or tryptophan. D genes are given only for firm matches. Size values are once, few and many counts, or a class for expanded clones, and some rows have none.

clone size,V gene,CDR3 length,D gene,J gene,CDR3 DNA,CDR3 protein
many,TRBV7-2,13,-,TRBJ1-2,TGTGCCAGCAGCCAGATGGGCTCCTATGGCTACACCTTC,CASSQMGSYGYTF
many,TRBV15,11,-,TRBJ2-7,TGTGCCACCAAGGGGGAATACGAGCAGTACTTC,CATKGEYEQYF
-,TRBV2,14,TRBD1,TRBJ1-2,TGTGCCGGAACCGGGACAGGGGCCAACTATGGCTACACCTTC,CAGTGTGANYGYTF
-,TRBV6-2/TRBV6-3,15,TRBD1,TRBJ1-1,TGTGCCAGCAGTGGATTCGGAGGGGGCAACACTGAAGCTTTCTTT,CASSGFGGGNTEAFF
-,TRBV3-1,13,TRBD1,TRBJ2-7,TGTGCCAGCAGTCAAACAGGGGGGTACGAGCAGTACTTC,CASSQTGGYEQYF
many,TRBV7-9,18,TRBD2,TRBJ2-1,TGTGCCAGCAGCTTAGCCCCAACTAGCGGGAGGAGAAACAATGAGCAGTTCTTC,CASSLAPTSGRRNNEQFF
many,TRBV12-3/TRBV12-4,15,-,TRBJ2-7,TGTGCCAGCAGTTTACCTCCGCCGGGTAGCGGCGAGCAGTACTTC,CASSLPPPGSGEQYF
-,TRBV5-5,15,TRBD1,TRBJ1-4,TGTGCCAGCAGCCATCAGGACAGGGGGAATGAAAAACTGTTTTTT,CASSHQDRGNEKLFF
few,TRBV28,12,-,TRBJ1-5,TGTGCCAGCAAAACGAGCAATCAGCCCCAGCATTTT,CASKTSNQPQHF
few,TRBV7-9,15,-,TRBJ1-1,TGTGCCAGCAGCTCGAGGCAGGGATTGATCACTGAAGCTTTCTTT,CASSSRQGLITEAFF
-,TRBV3-1,14,-,TRBJ2-7,TGTGCCAGCAGCCCCCGGGACTCTTCCTACGAGCAGTACTTC,CASSPRDSSYEQYF
-,TRBV28,15,-,TRBJ1-3,TGTGCCAGCAGTTTAAGGGCAGGGGCTGGAAACACCATATATTTT,CASSLRAGAGNTIYF
-,TRBV28,16,-,TRBJ2-7,TGTGCCAGCATTTCAAAGTTCCGGCTGAGCTCCTACGAGCAGTACTTC,CASISKFRLSSYEQYF
many,TRBV23-1,13,-,TRBJ2-7,TGCGCCAGCAGTGAGACCGTTTCCTACGAGCAGTACTTC,CASSETVSYEQYF
-,TRBV21-1,15,-,TRBJ2-5,TGTGCCAGCAGCTTCGGGCCGCCTACCCAAGAGACCCAGTACTTC,CASSFGPPTQETQYF
many,TRBV6-6,14,-,TRBJ2-1,TGTGCCAGCAGGATGTACCGGGACTACAATGAGCAGTTCTTC,CASRMYRDYNEQFF
few,TRBV5-6,12,-,TRBJ2-7,TGTGCCAGCAGCTTGCAGGCCTACGAGCAGTACTTC,CASSLQAYEQYF
many,TRBV5-1,14,-,TRBJ2-1,TGCGCCAGCAGCTTGGGGGCGACGTACAATGAGCAGTTCTTC,CASSLGATYNEQFF
-,TRBV5-1,14,-,TRBJ1-6,TGCACCAGCAGCCAGGCAGGGGAGGGATCACCCCTCCACTTT,CTSSQAGEGSPLHF
many,TRBV4-3,20,-,TRBJ1-6,TGCGCCAGCAGCCAAATCGTTCCAGGGCGTGGGAGCTCCTATAATTCACCCCTCCACTTT,CASSQIVPGRGSSYNSPLHF
-,TRBV6-5,16,TRBD2,TRBJ2-1,TGTGCCAGCAGTTACCGGAGCGGGAGTTCCCACAATGAGCAGTTCTTC,CASSYRSGSSHNEQFF
few,TRBV29-1,16,TRBD1,TRBJ1-6,TGCAGCGTTGTTCTTACGGGGACAGGGGATAATTCACCCCTCCACTTT,CSVVLTGTGDNSPLHF
-,TRBV6-2/TRBV6-3,15,-,TRBJ2-2,TGTGCCAGCAGTTATCCAGGGACGAACACCGGGGAGCTGTTTTTT,CASSYPGTNTGELFF
few,TRBV6-2/TRBV6-3,12,-,TRBJ1-2,TGTGCCAGTGCTTCGGACAGCGATGGCTACACCTTC,CASASDSDGYTF
many,TRBV6-2/TRBV6-3,14,TRBD1,TRBJ2-1,TGTGCCAGCAGTTGGCTAGGGACAGCCAATGAGCAGTTCTTC,CASSWLGTANEQFF
few,TRBV11-2,12,-,TRBJ1-1,TGTGCCAGCAGCTTAGATCCGGGTGAAGCTTTCTTT,CASSLDPGEAFF
few,TRBV20-1,15,-,TRBJ1-1,TGCACCACAAACACCCCGGGCACCTCGAACACTGAAGCTTTCTTT,CTTNTPGTSNTEAFF
-,TRBV27,13,-,TRBJ1-2,TGTGCCAGCAGTTTCCAGGGAATCTATGGCTACACCTTC,CASSFQGIYGYTF
-,TRBV11-2,15,TRBD1,TRBJ1-5,TGTGCCAGCAGCTCCGGGGGACAGCCCAATCAGCCCCAGCATTTT,CASSSGGQPNQPQHF
-,TRBV20-1,15,-,TRBJ2-1,TGCAGTGCTAAAGCGTCAAACTTACACTACAATGAGCAGTTCTTC,CSAKASNLHYNEQFF
many,TRBV3-1,15,TRBD2,TRBJ2-3,TGTGCCAGCAGCCATTGGACTAGCGGTACAGATACGCAGTATTTT,CASSHWTSGTDTQYF
-,TRBV12-3/TRBV12-4,13,-,TRBJ2-2,TGTGCCAGCAGTCCCCGGGTGAGCGGGGAGCTGTTTTTT,CASSPRVSGELFF
-,TRBV5-5,16,TRBD1,TRBJ2-7,TGTGCCAGCAGCTTCGGGGTAGGACAGGGGGCCGGAGAGCAGTACTTC,CASSFGVGQGAGEQYF
few,TRBV18,13,-,TRBJ1-2,TGTGCCAGCTCACCGAGGGACAACTATGGCTACACCTTC,CASSPRDNYGYTF
few,TRBV6-2/TRBV6-3,16,-,TRBJ1-6,TGTGCCAGCAGTAAACTAACAGGGCTGCGTAATTCACCCCTCCACTTT,CASSKLTGLRNSPLHF
-,TRBV12-2,14,-,TRBJ2-7,TGTGCAAGTCGTCCGGACACACGCTCCTACGAGCAGTACTTC,CASRPDTRSYEQYF
many,TRBV12-3/TRBV12-4,15,TRBD2,TRBJ2-5,TGTGCCAGCAGTTTCAGACTAGCGGGGGGGGAGACCCAGTACTTC,CASSFRLAGGETQYF
-,TRBV18,14,TRBD1,TRBJ2-7,TGTGCCAGCTCACCCGGACAGGGGAGGTACGAGCAGTACTTC,CASSPGQGRYEQYF
few,TRBV24-1,11,-,TRBJ2-1,TGTGCCACCACTGACACGGGGGAGCAGTTCTTC,CATTDTGEQFF
few,TRBV6-2/TRBV6-3,12,TRBD1,TRBJ2-7,TGTGCCAGTAGGACAGGGACGCGGGAGCAGTACTTC,CASRTGTREQYF
few,TRBV5-1,13,-,TRBJ1-1,TGCGCCAGCAGCTTGGCTACAAACCTTGAAGCTTTCTTT,CASSLATNLEAFF
-,TRBV12-3/TRBV12-4,16,-,TRBJ2-1,TGTGCCAGCAGTTACCCCGGGGGTTCTTCCTACAATGAGCAGTTCTTC,CASSYPGGSSYNEQFF
-,TRBV12-3/TRBV12-4,13,-,TRBJ2-3,TGTGCCAGCAGTTCAAGACAGACAGATACGCAGTATTTT,CASSSRQTDTQYF
many,TRBV20-1,13,-,TRBJ2-7,TGCAGTGCAGGAGCCACCCTCTCCTACGAGCAGTACTTC,CSAGATLSYEQYF
-,TRBV3-1,13,-,TRBJ2-3,TGTGCCAGCAGCCAAAACCCGTCGGATACGCAGTATTTT,CASSQNPSDTQYF
many,TRBV28,14,-,TRBJ1-5,TGTGCCAGCAGTTTACCCCAAACTGTACAGCCCCAGCATTTT,CASSLPQTVQPQHF